This TCR beta chain appears in the sequencing data of a study of T cell changes during pregnancy in multiple sclerosis. TCRdb's copy holds only in-frame clones and misses some; the assay was immunoSEQ multiplex PCR. The table lists 50,000 to 75,000 clones, 75% to 95% of them singletons. The V gene's germline CDR1 is KGHSH and CDR2 LQKENI. V trimming: 7 bases; J trimming: 1 base; junction bases outside the gene matches: 7. This CDR3 has 15 amino acids. The clonotype was recovered from a female donor in good health, enrolled as a control in a pregnancy study. Source: peripheral blood, taken in the third trimester of pregnancy. The chain recombines TRBV18 with TRBJ1-2, with 9 bases matching TRBD1. The CDR3 region has the DNA TGTGCCAGCTATACCGGGACAGGGCGTAACTATGGCTACACCTTC. It encodes CASYTGTGRNYGYTF.